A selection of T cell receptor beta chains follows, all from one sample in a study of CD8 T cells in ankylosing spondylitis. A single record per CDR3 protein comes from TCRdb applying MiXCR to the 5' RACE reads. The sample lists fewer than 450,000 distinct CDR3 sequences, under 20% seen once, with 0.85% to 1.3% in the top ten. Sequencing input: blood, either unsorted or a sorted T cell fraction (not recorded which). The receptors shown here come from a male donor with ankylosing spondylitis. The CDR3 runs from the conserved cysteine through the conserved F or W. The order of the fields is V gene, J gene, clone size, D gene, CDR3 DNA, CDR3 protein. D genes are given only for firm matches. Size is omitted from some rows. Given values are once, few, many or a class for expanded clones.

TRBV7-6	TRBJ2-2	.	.	TGTGCCAGCACCTCAGAAACAGGGTCGAACACCGGGGAGCTGTTTTTT	CASTSETGSNTGELFF
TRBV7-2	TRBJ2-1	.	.	TGTGCCAGCAGCTTAGGGAGCGCCCTGCGTCATGAGCAGTTCTTC	CASSLGSALRHEQFF
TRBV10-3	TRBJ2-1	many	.	TGTGCCATCAGTCCGGGACGAAGGGGGGATGAGCAGTTCTTC	CAISPGRRGDEQFF
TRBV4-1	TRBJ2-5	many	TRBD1	TGCGCCAGCAGCCCGACAGGGTACCAAGAGACCCAGTACTTC	CASSPTGYQETQYF
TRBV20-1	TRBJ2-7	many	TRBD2	TGCAGTGCCACCGGACTAGCGGGAGTCGACGAGCAGTACTTC	CSATGLAGVDEQYF
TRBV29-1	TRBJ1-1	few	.	TGCAGCGTTGCACTCAGCATGAACACTGAAGCTTTCTTT	CSVALSMNTEAFF
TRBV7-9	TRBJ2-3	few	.	TGTGCCAGCAGCCTACCTAGCGAATCATGGACAGATACGCAGTATTTT	CASSLPSESWTDTQYF
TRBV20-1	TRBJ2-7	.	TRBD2	TGCAGCCTGACCGGGACTAGCGCAACCTACGAGCAGTACTTC	CSLTGTSATYEQYF
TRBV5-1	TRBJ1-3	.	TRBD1	TGCGCCAGCAGCTTGACCACAGGGGGCTTCGGAAACACCATATATTTT	CASSLTTGGFGNTIYF
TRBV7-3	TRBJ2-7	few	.	TGTGCCAGCAGCTTAGATGGACAGTCGTACGAGCAGTACTTC	CASSLDGQSYEQYF
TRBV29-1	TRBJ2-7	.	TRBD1	TGCAGCGCCTCGACAGGGCAAACCTACGAGCAGTACTTC	CSASTGQTYEQYF
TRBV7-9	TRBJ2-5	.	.	TGTGCCAGCAGCTTCAGTTCAACCGGGGGACAAGAGACCCAGTACTTC	CASSFSSTGGQETQYF
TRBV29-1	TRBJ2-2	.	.	TGCAGCGTTCGGGCAGGGAACACCGGGGAGCTGTTTTTT	CSVRAGNTGELFF
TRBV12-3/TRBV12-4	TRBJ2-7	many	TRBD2	TGTGCCAGCCGTTTAGCGGGAGGGCATGAGCAGTACTTC	CASRLAGGHEQYF
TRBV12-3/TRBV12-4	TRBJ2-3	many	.	TGTGCCAGCAGTTTTACCGGGGCCACAGATACGCAGTATTTT	CASSFTGATDTQYF